This TCR beta chain was captured by sequencing in a study of blood T cell repertoires in COVID-19. Study-wide background: Researchers got acute and convalescent COVID-19 samples from the United States, Italy and Spain.

Across about two dozen US areas, participants ranged in age from roughly 18 to 95 years. Resolution of symptoms, clearance, or two negative PCRs was present in recovered Cohort 3 donors. This clone was observed a single time. Sequencing was performed with immunoSEQ multiplex PCR; in TCRdb, only in-frame clones are kept and a portion is missing. Of nearly 250,000 clones listed, around 88% were seen once; the top ten hold over 2%. Sequenced: PBMCs or T cells enriched from blood (not recorded which). The sequence came from a woman aged 45-59 years who had recovered from COVID-19.

The CDR3 region has the DNA TGCGCCAGCAGCCAAGTTGGTAGACTCTCCGGTTACGAGCAGTACTTC. Its translation is CASSQVGRLSGYEQYF. The chain uses TRBV4-1 and TRBJ2-7; no clear D gene. The germline gives CDR1 MGHRA, CDR2 YSYEKL. With 1 base removed from V and 4 bases from J, the gap between germline ends came to 17 bases. The CDR3 spans 16 residues.